Here is one T cell receptor (beta chain) with its context. Its specificity is not known. This record belongs to a study of T cell repertoires in cytomegalovirus infection. Across the whole study: HLA-B-restricted CMV epitopes that are well studied were used alongside recently identified HLA-C-restricted ones.

TCRdb ran MiXCR on the reads and lists one entry per CDR3 protein. The data show around 360,000 distinct CDR3 sequences, with approximately 35% seen just once and roughly 14% held by the top ten. Germline V CDR1 and CDR2: MGHDK, SYGVNS. Trimming left V 5 bases short and J 6 bases short, with 8 bases between. The CDR3 consists of 12 residues. General observations from the study: CMV-specific TCR beta clonotypes restricted by HLA-C were the ones dominating the ex vivo response. Cumulative public TCR beta family frequency identified carriers of CMV plus the relevant HLA.

This specimen was cultured PBMCs, taken from culture after CMV antigen stimulation. This sequence was found in a human donor in good health (CMV status not recorded). Some clones in this sample may be carry-over from other donors' samples. This chain connects TRBV25-1 to TRBJ2-1, with D unclear. CDR3 sequence (DNA): TGTGCCAGCAGTTCCACGAGCAATGAGCAGTTCTTC. Translation: CASSSTSNEQFF.